The next 27 T cell receptor beta chains were all read from a single sample in a study of shared clonotypes between healthy human individuals. Sequencing used immunoSEQ multiplex PCR; TCRdb keeps in-frame clones, though not all of them. The table has 2.3 million or so clones, more than 80% seen once. Sequenced material: naive CD4+ T cells from PBMCs. Subset reported: CD45RA+ positively selected. The source of these receptors is a man aged 18 to 35 in good health. Some clones in this sample may be carry-over from other donors' samples.

The genes are TRBV10-3 and TRBJ2-7; D might be TRBD2 (6 bases). The CDR3 loop spans 15 amino acids. Germline CDR1 ENHRY, CDR2 SYGVKD. The ends were cut back, 7 bases at V and 0 bases at J, with 16 bases in the middle. In nucleotides, the CDR3 is TGTGCCATCACCCGGGAGTTGGGGAGCTCCTACGAGCAGTACTTC. Protein: CAITRELGSSYEQYF.

V usage is TRBV4-2 and J usage is TRBJ1-1; the D is unclear. CDR1 is LGHNA and CDR2 is YNFKEQ in the germline V gene. The CDR3 runs to 14 residues. V lost 1 base to trimming and J lost 8 bases, with 14 bases between them. CDR3 in DNA: TGTGCCAGCAGCCAAGGTATCCCAGCTTGGGAAGCTTTCTTT. Protein: CASSQGIPAWEAFF.

The DNA of the CDR3 is TGTGCCAGCAGTTACTCAGACGGAATAGATCAGCCCCAGCATTTT. It encodes CASSYSDGIDQPQHF. This chain uses TRBV6-5 with TRBJ1-5; no firm D call. This CDR3 comprises 15 residues. The V and J ends lost 0 bases and 5 bases respectively, with 11 bases between them. Germline assignment: CDR1 MNHEY and CDR2 SVGAGI.

This chain links TRBV11-1 with TRBJ2-6, with 8 bases that match TRBD1. CDR3 size: 17 residues. V shed 2 bases and J 0 bases; nucleotides not matched to a gene: 3. Germline-derived CDR1 and CDR2 are SGHAT and FQDESV (reference sequence). CDR3 amino acids: CASSLRTGSSGANVLTF. CDR3 DNA sequence: TGTGCCAGCAGCTTAAGGACAGGGAGCTCTGGGGCCAACGTCCTGACTTTC.

The chain links TRBV5-1 to TRBJ2-1; 7 bases are a match to TRBD1. Per germline, CDR1 SGHRS and CDR2 YFSETQ. This CDR3 contains 15 residues. Trimming cost V 4 bases and J 4 bases; bases outside gene matches: 8. CDR3 amino acids: CASSVWDSGYNEQFF. CDR3 bases: TGCGCCAGCAGCGTCTGGGACAGCGGATACAATGAGCAGTTCTTC.

This rearrangement joins TRBV29-1 to TRBJ2-7; 9 nucleotides line up with TRBD1. Looked up from germline, CDR1 is SQVTM and CDR2 is ANQGSEA. The CDR3 covers 13 residues. The trim removed 5 bases at V and 8 bases at J, leaving 10 bases unmatched. The DNA for the CDR3 is TGCAGCGTTCACACCGGGACAGGGACTAAGCAGTACTTC. Protein sequence: CSVHTGTGTKQYF.

CDR3 loop: CASRGREGYNEQFF. CDR3 DNA: TGTGCCAGTAGGGGGCGGGAGGGGTACAATGAGCAGTTCTTC. The V gene is TRBV19, the J gene TRBJ2-1, with 9 bases identical to TRBD2. CDR3 length: 14 residues. CDR1 is LNHDA and CDR2 is SQIVND in the germline V gene (reference sequence). V shed 6 bases and J 4 bases; nucleotides not matched to a gene: 4.

Only one count was recorded for this clone. This sequence joins TRBV15 and TRBJ2-7; 9 bases line up with TRBD2. V shed 4 bases, J shed 5 bases, and the junction held 3 bases outside the gene matches. CDR3 size: 13 residues. Germline-derived CDR1 and CDR2 are LNHNV and YYDKDF (reference sequence). The CDR3 region is CATSNSGRHEQYF. CDR3 DNA sequence: TGTGCCACCAGCAATAGCGGGAGACACGAGCAGTACTTC.

V and J are TRBV9 and TRBJ1-5, with 8 bases identical to TRBD1. From germline, CDR1 is SGDLS and CDR2 YYNGEE. The CDR3 loop spans 17 amino acids. V gave up 0 bases and J gave up 2 bases; unmatched junction bases: 7. The CDR3 DNA is TGTGCCAGCAGCGTAGGTTCAGGGGGCGGCGGCAATCAGCCCCAGCATTTT. Translation: CASSVGSGGGGNQPQHF.

This rearrangement joins TRBV19 to TRBJ2-3, with TRBD2 identical over 9 bases. Germline values: CDR1 LNHDA, CDR2 SQIVND (reference sequence). With V trimmed by 6 bases and J by 6 bases, 7 bases remained unmatched. The CDR3 length is 14 residues. DNA of the CDR3: TGTGCCAGTAGGGTAGCGGGAGCGAGGGATACGCAGTATTTT. It codes for CASRVAGARDTQYF.

The chain carries TRBV19 and TRBJ1-2; D not certain. The V end lost 7 bases, the J end lost 2 bases, and 14 bases lay between the germline ends. CDR1 and CDR2 from the germline V gene are LNHDA and SQIVND (reference sequence). This CDR3 has 14 amino acids. The DNA for the CDR3 is TGTGCCAGTAATAATTTAGGAGGGAACTATGGCTACACCTTC. Translated: CASNNLGGNYGYTF.

The V gene is TRBV11-2, the J gene TRBJ2-5; possibly TRBD2 for D (6 bases). The V gene lost 4 bases and the J gene lost 0 bases, with 18 bases spanning the gap. This CDR3 region has 17 residues. Looked up from germline, CDR1 is SGHAT and CDR2 is FQNNGV. CDR3 nucleotides: TGTGCCAGCAGCTCCGGAGGGTCCCTCCTGTACCAAGAGACCCAGTACTTC. It encodes CASSSGGSLLYQETQYF.

This sequence joins TRBV6-1 and TRBJ2-7, with TRBD1 matching over 10 bases. The CDR3 runs 15 residues. V lost 5 bases and J lost 4; bases outside the gene matches: 8. CDR1 is MNHNS and CDR2 is SASEGT in the germline V gene. DNA for the CDR3: TGTGCCAGCAGTCGAAGCGGGACAGGGGATTACGAGCAGTACTTC. It encodes CASSRSGTGDYEQYF.

The chain links TRBV25-1 to TRBJ2-1, with a tentative D call TRBD2 (5 bases). Germline V lookup: CDR1 MGHDK, CDR2 SYGVNS. V was pared by 5 bases and J by 0 bases, with 14 bases between. This CDR3 has 16 residues. CDR3 DNA: TGTGCCAGCAGTCCAAGGACGGACTTCTCCTACAATGAGCAGTTCTTC. Translating gives CASSPRTDFSYNEQFF. Together with reference TRBV25-1 and TRBJ2-1, the CDR3 gives the full variable domain: EADIYQTPRYLVIGTGKKITLECSQTMGHDKMYWYQQDPGMELHLIHYSYGVNSTEKGDLSSESTVSRIRTEHFPLTLESARPSHTSQYLCASSPRTDFSYNEQFFGPGTRLTVL.

V and J are TRBV5-4 and TRBJ2-5; D might be TRBD1 or TRBD2, each matching 5 bases. V was clipped by 9 bases and J by 5 bases, with 17 bases between them. Germline loops: CDR1 SGHNT, CDR2 YYREEE (reference sequence). The length of the CDR3 is 13 residues. CDR3 nucleotide sequence: TGTGCCAACAGGAACCAGCGGCGGGAGACCCAGTACTTC. This codes for CANRNQRRETQYF.

The V gene is TRBV27, the J gene TRBJ2-5; D remains ambiguous. Germline-derived CDR1 and CDR2 are MNHEY and SMNVEV (reference sequence). This CDR3 is built from 13 residues. With 2 bases removed from V and 5 bases from J, the gap between germline ends came to 9 bases. The CDR3 loop is CASSLLYAETQYF. Here the CDR3 DNA reads TGTGCCAGCAGTTTACTTTACGCGGAGACCCAGTACTTC.

The chain combines TRBV6-1 with TRBJ1-3; a weak D match, TRBD1 (5 bases). Trimming shortened V by 5 bases and J by 4 bases, and 15 bases separated the two germline ends. This CDR3 is built from 15 residues. The germline CDR1 and CDR2 sequences are MNHNS and SASEGT. This CDR3 reads CASSSGATQGNTIYF. Here the CDR3 DNA reads TGTGCCAGCAGTAGCGGGGCCACGCAAGGAAACACCATATATTTT.

The V gene is TRBV7-9, the J gene TRBJ1-2; a possible D gene is TRBD1 (6 bases). Germline V gene sequence: CDR1 SEHNR, CDR2 FQNEAQ (reference sequence). The ends were cut back, 1 base at V and 3 bases at J, with 9 bases in the middle. The CDR3 is 14 amino acids. The CDR3 bases are TGTGCCAGCAGCTTAGTGGAGGGGGACTATGGCTACACCTTC. Its translation: CASSLVEGDYGYTF.

This clone was detected a few times. V usage is TRBV2 and J usage is TRBJ1-1; D unresolved. Germline assignment: CDR1 SNHLY and CDR2 FYNNEI. The CDR3 is 13 residues long. The germline V and J ends were trimmed by 3 bases and 1 base, with 6 bases remaining between them. CDR3 amino acids: CASSDQANTEAFF. The CDR3 DNA follows: TGTGCCAGCAGTGATCAGGCGAACACTGAAGCTTTCTTT.

The table lists this clone with a count of one. V gene TRBV27 combines with J gene TRBJ2-5; D call uncertain. The CDR3 spans 13 residues. Looked up from germline, CDR1 is MNHEY and CDR2 is SMNVEV (reference sequence). The V and J ends lost 5 bases and 5 bases respectively, with 12 bases between them. CDR3 sequence (DNA): TGTGCCAGCAGTATAACATACGCGGAGACCCAGTACTTC. As protein: CASSITYAETQYF.

This chain connects TRBV27 to TRBJ2-7; tentatively, D is TRBD1 or TRBD2 (5 bases each). Trimming left V 8 bases short and J 2 bases short, with 19 bases between. The CDR3 contains 15 residues. The V gene's germline CDR1 is MNHEY and CDR2 SMNVEV (reference sequence). CDR3 bases: TGTGCCAGCGGACGGGTCTCCCTGGGGGCCTACGAGCAGTACTTC. This codes for CASGRVSLGAYEQYF.

V usage is TRBV10-1 and J usage is TRBJ2-3, with TRBD1 matching 10 bases. The V gene end was trimmed by 10 bases and the J gene end by 5 bases; junction bases not matched to a gene: 9. The CDR3 is 14 amino acids. Germline V gene sequence: CDR1 WNHNN, CDR2 SYGVQD (reference sequence). CDR3 in amino acids: CATATGGAKDTQYF. The CDR3, as DNA: TGCGCCACCGCGACAGGGGGCGCGAAAGATACGCAGTATTTT.

The chain has TRBV28 and TRBJ2-7; possibly TRBD2 for D (6 bases). V lost 6 bases, J lost 3 bases, and 24 bases lay in between. The germline V gene has CDR1 MDHEN and CDR2 SYDVKM. This CDR3 region has 17 residues. CDR3 nucleotide sequence: TGTGCCAGCAGCGACATCCCCGGCGGGGACCGACTCTACGAGCAGTACTTC. This sequence encodes CASSDIPGGDRLYEQYF.

Comments on this clone: The identical CDR3 is also encoded by other nucleotide sequences in the sample. This chain links TRBV6-5 with TRBJ2-3; D is ambiguous. The V gene's germline CDR1 is MNHEY and CDR2 SVGAGI. Trimming left V 0 bases short and J 1 base short, with 8 bases between. This CDR3 region has 15 residues. CDR3 amino acids: CASSYSGRGTDTQYF. CDR3 in DNA: TGTGCCAGCAGTTACTCCGGAAGAGGCACAGATACGCAGTATTTT.

V gene TRBV30 combines with J gene TRBJ2-7, with 8 nucleotides matching TRBD1. Trimming took 7 bases from V and 5 from J; bases not matched to a gene: 10. Germline CDR1 is GTSNPN and CDR2 is SVGIG (reference sequence). The CDR3 covers 13 residues. Here the CDR3 reads CASFRQGRNEQYF. DNA for the CDR3: TGTGCCTCCTTCAGACAGGGGCGGAACGAGCAGTACTTC.

V usage is TRBV6-5 and J usage is TRBJ2-3; 7 bases are a match to TRBD2. This CDR3 region has 13 residues. Germline assignment: CDR1 MNHEY and CDR2 SVGAGI. V shed 7 bases and J 0 bases; nucleotides not matched to a gene: 1. CDR3 protein: CASKLASTDTQYF. The CDR3 DNA is TGTGCCAGCAAACTAGCGAGCACAGATACGCAGTATTTT.

The V call is TRBV7-8, the J call TRBJ2-2, with D hard to call. V was cut by 1 base and J by 5 bases, with 5 bases left in between. From germline, CDR1 is SGHVS and CDR2 FQNEAQ. The CDR3 runs to 13 residues. In DNA form, the CDR3 reads TGTGCCAGCAGCTTAGAAAAAACCGGGGAGCTGTTTTTT. This translates into CASSLEKTGELFF.